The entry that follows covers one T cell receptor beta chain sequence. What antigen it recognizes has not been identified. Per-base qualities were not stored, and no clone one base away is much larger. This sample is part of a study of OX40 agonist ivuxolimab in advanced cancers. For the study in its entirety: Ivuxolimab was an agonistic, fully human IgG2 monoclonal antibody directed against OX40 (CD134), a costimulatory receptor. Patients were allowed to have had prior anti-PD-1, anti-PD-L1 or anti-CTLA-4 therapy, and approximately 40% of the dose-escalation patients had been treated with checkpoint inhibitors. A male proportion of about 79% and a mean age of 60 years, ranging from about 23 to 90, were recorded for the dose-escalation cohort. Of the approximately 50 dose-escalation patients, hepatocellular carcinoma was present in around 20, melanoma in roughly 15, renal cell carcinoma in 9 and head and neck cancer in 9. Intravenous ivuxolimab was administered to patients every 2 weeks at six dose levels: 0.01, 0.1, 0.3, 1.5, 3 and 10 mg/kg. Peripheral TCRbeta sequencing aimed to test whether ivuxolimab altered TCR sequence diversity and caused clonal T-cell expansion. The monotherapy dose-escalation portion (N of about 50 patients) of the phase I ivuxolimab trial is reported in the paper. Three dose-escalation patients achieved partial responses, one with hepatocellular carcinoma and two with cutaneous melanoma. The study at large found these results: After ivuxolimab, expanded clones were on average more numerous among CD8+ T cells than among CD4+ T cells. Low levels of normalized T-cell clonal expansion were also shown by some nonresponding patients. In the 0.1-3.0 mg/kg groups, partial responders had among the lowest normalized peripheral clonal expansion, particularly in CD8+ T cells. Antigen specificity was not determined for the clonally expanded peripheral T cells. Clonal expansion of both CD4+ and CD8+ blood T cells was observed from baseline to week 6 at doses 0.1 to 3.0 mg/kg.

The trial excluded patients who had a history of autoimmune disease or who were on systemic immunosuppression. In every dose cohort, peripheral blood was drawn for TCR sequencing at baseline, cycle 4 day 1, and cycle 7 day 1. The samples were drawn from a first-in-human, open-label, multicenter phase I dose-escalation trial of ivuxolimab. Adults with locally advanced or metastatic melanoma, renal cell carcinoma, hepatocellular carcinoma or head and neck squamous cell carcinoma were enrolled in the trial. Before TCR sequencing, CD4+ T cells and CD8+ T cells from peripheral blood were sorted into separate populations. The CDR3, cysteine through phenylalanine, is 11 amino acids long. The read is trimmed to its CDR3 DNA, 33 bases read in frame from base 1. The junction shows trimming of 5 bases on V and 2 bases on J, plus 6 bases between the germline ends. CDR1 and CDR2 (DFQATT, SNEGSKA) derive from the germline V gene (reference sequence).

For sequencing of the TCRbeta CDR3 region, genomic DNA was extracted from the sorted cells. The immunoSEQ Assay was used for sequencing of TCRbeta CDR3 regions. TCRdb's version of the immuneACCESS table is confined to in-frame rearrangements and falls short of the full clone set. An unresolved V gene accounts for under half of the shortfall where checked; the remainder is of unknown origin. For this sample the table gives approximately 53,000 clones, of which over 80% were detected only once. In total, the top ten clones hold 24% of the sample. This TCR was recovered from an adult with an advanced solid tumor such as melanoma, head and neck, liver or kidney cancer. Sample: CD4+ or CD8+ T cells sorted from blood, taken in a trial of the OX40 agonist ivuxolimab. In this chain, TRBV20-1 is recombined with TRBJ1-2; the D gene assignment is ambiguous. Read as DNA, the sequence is TGCAGTGCTCAAGTAAACTATGGCTACACCTTC. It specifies CSAQVNYGYTF.